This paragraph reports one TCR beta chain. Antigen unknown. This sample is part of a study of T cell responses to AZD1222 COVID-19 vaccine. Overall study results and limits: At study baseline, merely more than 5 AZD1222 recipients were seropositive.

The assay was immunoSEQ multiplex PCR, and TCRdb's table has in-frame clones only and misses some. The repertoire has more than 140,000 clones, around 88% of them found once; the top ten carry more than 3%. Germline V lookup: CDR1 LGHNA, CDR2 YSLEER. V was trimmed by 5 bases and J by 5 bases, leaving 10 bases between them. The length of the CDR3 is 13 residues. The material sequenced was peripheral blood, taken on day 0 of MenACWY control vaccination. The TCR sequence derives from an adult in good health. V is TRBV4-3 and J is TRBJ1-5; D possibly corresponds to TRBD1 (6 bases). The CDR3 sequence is CASSYRDDQPQHF. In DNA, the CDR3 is TGCGCCAGCAGCTACAGGGACGATCAGCCCCAGCATTTT.